The rows below give T cell receptor beta chains drawn from one sample of a study of Ad26.COV2.S vaccination and SARS-CoV-2 variants. Data came from immunoSEQ multiplex PCR; TCRdb stores just in-frame clones and leaves some out. The sample shows around 450,000 clones, around nine tenths of them seen only once. This material consisted of peripheral blood, taken in a trial of Ad26.COV2.S vaccine versus placebo. These receptor sequences come from a person between 18 and 59 years old who received the Ad26.COV2.S COVID-19 vaccine or a placebo. Each CDR3 is given without its conserved first and last residue.

v_call cdr3_aa
TRBV9 ASSAGLGGANTGELF
TRBV27 ASSPSSRGRTQY
TRBV5-1 ASRTSGTDTQY
TRBV19 ASSIGGETQY
TRBV4-3 ASSQDRLDEKLF
TRBV19 ASATSDFSNQPQH
TRBV12-5 ASGLVLGPNTGELF
TRBV7-8 ASSFPGQTYEQY
TRBV10-3 AISPDRAPGELF
TRBV7-3 ASSPGSGGGNEQF
TRBV9 ASSVGGRAGANVLT
TRBV29-1 SVEGQDFSYNEQF
TRBV6-6 ASSRRRGQKGSYEQY
TRBV6-2/TRBV6-3 ASSYEGDEQY
TRBV27 ASSLGLRNEQY
TRBV10-3 AISESGQNTGELF
TRBV29-1 SVATGTVGNTIY
TRBV7-9 ASSWGGTGDTEAF
TRBV9 ASSVGTPNEQF
TRBV7-2 ASSLAPGAAYNEQF
TRBV7-2 ASSRDRGTAF
TRBV15 ATSDGLKNSPLH
TRBV19 ASSISLQGPGELF
TRBV7-2 ASSLESARPGANVLT